Shown below are 10 T cell receptor beta chains from a single sample sequenced in a study of identical twins (dated by TCRdb to the mid-2010s). Preparation of the library involved 5' RACE. TCRdb records Illumina HiSeq 2000 as the sequencer. TCRdb reprocessing: public reads trimmed at Q25 with fastp, clones called with MiXCR, in-frame beta chains kept. Rows are combined by CDR3 protein, so each entry shows the most common genes and DNA. This sample lists about 700,000 distinct CDR3 sequences; 5.5% to 6.5% were detected once. The biggest ten clones account for approximately 2% of the sample. The sample comprised naive T cells sorted from blood. The cell subset or site label for this specimen denotes: cells isolated with a human naive T-cell isolation kit. All receptors derive from a young man in good health.

This clonotype was counted ten times or more. The V and J genes are TRBV29-1 and TRBJ1-3, with unresolved D. The germline CDR1 and CDR2 sequences are SQVTM and ANQGSEA. CDR3 size: 12 residues. Deletions cut 7 bases from V and 2 bases from J, with 9 bases between. CDR3 region: CSADTPGNTIYF. The DNA of the CDR3 is TGCAGCGCCGACACCCCTGGAAACACCATATATTTT.

This clonotype was observed at least ten times. The chain employs TRBV9 and TRBJ2-1, with 12 bases lining up with TRBD2. V lost 3 bases to trimming and J lost 4 bases; unmatched junction nucleotides: 2. The CDR3 has 15 amino acids. Germline V gene sequence: CDR1 SGDLS, CDR2 YYNGEE. The CDR3 DNA reads as TGTGCCAGCAGCGGGACTAGCGGGAAATACAATGAGCAGTTCTTC. It specifies CASSGTSGKYNEQFF.

This clonotype showed up many times. The chain has TRBV29-1 and TRBJ1-1; 9 bases match TRBD1. The CDR3 loop spans 14 amino acids. The ends lost 2 bases at V and 4 bases at J; junction bases unmatched: 5. The germline CDR1 and CDR2 sequences are SQVTM and ANQGSEA. CDR3 sequence reads: CSVENLDRGTEAFF. In DNA, the CDR3 is TGCAGCGTTGAAAACTTGGACAGGGGCACTGAAGCTTTCTTT.

At least ten counts were recorded for this clonotype. V and J are TRBV6-5 and TRBJ1-1, with D hard to call. The CDR3 has 16 residues. CDR1 and CDR2 (germline): MNHEY, SVGAGI. Trimming removed 2 bases from V and 4 bases from J, with 17 bases in between. DNA of the CDR3: TGTGCCAGCAGTTACGTTCCCGCAGGTACCGGCACTGAAGCTTTCTTT. It codes for CASSYVPAGTGTEAFF.

The V call is TRBV25-1, the J call TRBJ2-3; the D gene could be TRBD1 or TRBD2 (5 bases each). CDR1 is MGHDK and CDR2 is SYGVNS in the germline V gene. V shed 0 bases and J shed 3 bases, with 19 bases lying between them. This CDR3 contains 18 residues. The CDR3 protein is CASSEYSYRQRGTDTQYF. CDR3 sequence (DNA): TGTGCCAGCAGTGAATATTCTTACAGGCAACGCGGGACAGATACGCAGTATTTT.

This clonotype was recorded many times. The chain joins TRBV3-1 to TRBJ2-1; no reliable D call. This CDR3 comprises 13 residues. The germline gives CDR1 LGHDT, CDR2 YNNKEL (reference sequence). Trimming shortened V by 8 bases and J by 4 bases, and 12 bases separated the two germline ends. In DNA form, the CDR3 reads TGTGCCAGCCGCGGACCCACTTACAATGAGCAGTTCTTC. This sequence encodes CASRGPTYNEQFF.

In this sample, this clonotype turned up a few times. The V gene is TRBV29-1, the J gene TRBJ2-7; D is undetermined. The CDR3 has 13 residues. The V gene's germline CDR1 is SQVTM and CDR2 ANQGSEA. Trimming shortened V by 0 bases and J by 3 bases, and 9 bases separated the two germline ends. The CDR3 DNA sequence: TGCAGCGTTGAAGAAGGCGCCTTCTACGAGCAGTACTTC. As protein: CSVEEGAFYEQYF.

The sample holds many counts of this clonotype. V and J are TRBV7-2 and TRBJ2-3; D is uncertain. This CDR3 has 13 residues. The germline V and J ends were trimmed by 4 bases and 5 bases, with 10 bases remaining between them. CDR1 is SGHTA, CDR2 FQGNSA, per germline. CDR3 DNA sequence: TGTGCCAGCAGCTCAAGTAACAGAGATACGCAGTATTTT. Amino acid sequence: CASSSSNRDTQYF.

Many counts were recorded for this clonotype. The chain combines TRBV9 with TRBJ2-4, with D hard to call. This CDR3 comprises 16 residues. Germline-derived CDR1 and CDR2 are SGDLS and YYNGEE. The V end was cut by 2 bases, the J end by 2 bases, with 14 bases between. The CDR3 sequence: CASSVMWGGPKNIQYF. The CDR3 nucleotides are TGTGCCAGCAGCGTTATGTGGGGTGGACCCAAAAACATTCAGTACTTC. Together with reference TRBV9 and TRBJ2-4, the CDR3 gives the full variable domain: DSGVTQTPKHLITATGQRVTLRCSPRSGDLSVYWYQQSLDQGLQFLIQYYNGEERAKGNILERFSAQQFPDLHSELNLSSLELGDSALYFCASSVMWGGPKNIQYFGAGTRLSVL.

The chain uses TRBV29-1 and TRBJ2-7; TRBD2 matches 7 bases. The CDR3 sequence is 15 residues long. V lost 3 bases and J lost 3; bases outside the gene matches: 11. The germline gives CDR1 SQVTM, CDR2 ANQGSEA. The CDR3 protein is CSVDVVGGGGYEQYF. CDR3 coding DNA: TGCAGCGTTGATGTAGTAGGTGGCGGGGGCTACGAGCAGTACTTC.